This T cell receptor (beta chain) stems from a study of blood T cell repertoires in COVID-19. The CDR3 has 14 amino acids. V was clipped by 1 base and J by 5 bases, with 12 bases between them. Per germline, CDR1 MNHEY and CDR2 SMNVEV (reference sequence). Clones were sequenced by immunoSEQ multiplex PCR, and TCRdb holds only the in-frame ones, with some missing. This sample has about 210,000 clones, with around 86% found just once. Participants' own reports of clinical history determined their cohort assignment. This clonotype originated in a woman aged 40 to 50 with acute COVID-19. The V gene is TRBV27, the J gene TRBJ2-7; D is possibly TRBD1 (5 bases). Sequenced: PBMCs or T cells enriched from blood (not recorded which). The CDR3 reads CASSLYQGKNEQYF. Here the CDR3 DNA reads TGTGCCAGCAGTTTATACCAGGGAAAGAACGAGCAGTACTTC.